This TCR beta chain was observed in a study of shared clonotypes between healthy human individuals. In the study overall: The donor pool was made up of two women and three men aged 18 to 49.

V shed 5 bases and J 7 bases; nucleotides not matched to a gene: 3. CDR1 is WNHNN, CDR2 SYGVQD, per germline (reference sequence). CDR3 size: 13 residues. Here immunoSEQ multiplex PCR was the method, and the copy in TCRdb shows in-frame clones only, minus some. The top ten hold 0.11% of the sample, which has about 600,000 clones, about 95% seen once. Positive CCR7 selection of CD45RO-negative cells yielded the naive CD8 cells, and terminally differentiated effector memory CD45RA+ cells were excluded. This receptor was taken from a woman under 40 in good health. Material for sequencing was naive CD8+ T cells sorted from blood. V is TRBV10-1 and J is TRBJ2-1, with 9 positions matching TRBD2. The CDR3 sequence is CASSPSGVNEQFF. The CDR3 nucleotides read TGCGCCAGCAGTCCTAGCGGGGTAAATGAGCAGTTCTTC.